The 19 T cell receptor beta chains below all came from one sample that was sequenced in a study of monozygotic twins with inflammatory bowel disease. After re-calling the 5' RACE reads, TCRdb lists one entry per CDR3 protein, DNA absent. The ten top clones account for about 8%, within a sample of over 200,000 distinct CDR3 sequences. Sequences were obtained from blood. The receptor source for this set is a human donor with ulcerative colitis or Crohn's disease, or a healthy co-twin of an affected twin (not recorded which).

V is TRBV27 and J is TRBJ1-1; TCRdb indicates TRBD1, and absent DNA this call remains unverified. The germline gives CDR1 MNHEY, CDR2 SMNVEV (reference sequence). This CDR3 contains 12 residues. Here the CDR3 reads CATRDVHTEAFF.

This rearrangement joins TRBV20-1 to TRBJ2-1; TCRdb's D call, TRBD1, is unchecked because there is no DNA. Per the germline V gene, CDR1 is DFQATT and CDR2 is SNEGSKA (reference sequence). The CDR3 extends over 19 amino acids. CDR3 loop: CSARDLTNQQGDSYNEQFF.

This rearrangement joins TRBV5-1 to TRBJ2-5; TCRdb outputs TRBD2, but without DNA this stays unchecked. The V gene's germline CDR1 is SGHRS and CDR2 YFSETQ. CDR3 size: 15 residues. Here the CDR3 reads CASSGEGAPQETQYF.

This chain connects TRBV5-1 to TRBJ2-2; TCRdb designates TRBD1, a call that cannot be tested without DNA. CDR3 length: 16 amino acids. Germline V gene lookup returns CDR1 SGHRS and CDR2 YFSETQ. CDR3 amino acids: CASSLAGRGNTGELFF.

The chain's CDR3 is CASSSPGRTTNTEAFF. The chain links TRBV7-2 to TRBJ1-1; without DNA, the TCRdb call of TRBD1 cannot be checked. Per germline, CDR1 SGHTA and CDR2 FQGNSA. The CDR3 has 16 residues.

The chain has TRBV18 and TRBJ2-3. The germline CDR1 and CDR2 sequences are KGHSH and LQKENI. The CDR3 runs 15 residues. The chain's CDR3 is CASSPISSSTDTQYF.

The genes are TRBV6-2 or TRBV6-3 and TRBJ2-1. This CDR3 has 13 residues. Germline V gives CDR1 MNHEY, CDR2 SVGEGT. The CDR3 protein is CASSYGYYNEQFF.

This sequence joins TRBV20-1 and TRBJ2-4. The CDR3 length is 14 residues. The germline V gene encodes CDR1 DFQATT and CDR2 SNEGSKA (reference sequence). CDR3 region: CSASGGLAKNIQYF.

The gene calls are TRBV11-3 and TRBJ2-1; with no DNA, the TCRdb D assignment of TRBD2 cannot be verified. The V gene's germline CDR1 is SGHNT and CDR2 YENEEA. The CDR3 extends over 18 amino acids. The chain's CDR3 is CASSLVRGGREEDNEQFF.

This sequence joins TRBV20-1 and TRBJ2-1; TCRdb selects TRBD2, and the lack of DNA leaves this call unchecked. Germline V gives CDR1 DFQATT, CDR2 SNEGSKA (reference sequence). The CDR3 has 16 amino acids. CDR3 loop: CSARVPLAGDTNEQFF.

This sequence joins TRBV28 and TRBJ2-3; TCRdb returns TRBD2, unconfirmable since there is no DNA. Germline CDR1 and CDR2: MDHEN and SYDVKM. The length of the CDR3 is 16 residues. This CDR3 is CASSLWGREGADTQYF.

This CDR3 is CASTDSFQPQHF. The V gene is TRBV6-1, the J gene TRBJ1-5. The length of the CDR3 is 12 residues. Germline CDR1 is MNHNS and CDR2 is SASEGT.

The gene calls are TRBV5-1 and TRBJ2-7; TCRdb picks TRBD1, but there is no DNA to check that call. The CDR3 loop spans 14 amino acids. Germline CDR1 is SGHRS and CDR2 is YFSETQ. The CDR3 here is CASSLRDTPLEQYF. Filled out from reference TRBV5-1 and TRBJ2-7, the complete variable domain reads KAGVTQTPRYLIKTRGQQVTLSCSPISGHRSVSWYQQTPGQGLQFLFEYFSETQRNKGNFPGRFSGRQFSNSRSEMNVSTLELGDSALYLCASSLRDTPLEQYFGPGTRLTVT.

The chain carries TRBV6-1 and TRBJ1-2; TCRdb lists TRBD1, though no DNA is available to test this call. The CDR3 length is 14 residues. CDR1 is MNHNS, CDR2 SASEGT, per germline. The CDR3 region is CASSDRGPDYGYTF.

The chain couples TRBV5-1 to TRBJ2-2. Germline assignment: CDR1 SGHRS and CDR2 YFSETQ. This CDR3 comprises 14 residues. Here the CDR3 reads CASSLLENTGELFF.

V gene TRBV20-1 combines with J gene TRBJ2-5; the TCRdb D gene call, TRBD2, has no DNA to confirm it. The CDR3 length is 14 residues. From germline, CDR1 is DFQATT and CDR2 SNEGSKA (reference sequence). The CDR3 here is CSAKRGSGQETQYF.

The V gene is TRBV7-9, the J gene TRBJ2-2. The CDR3 runs 15 residues. Germline CDR1 is SEHNR and CDR2 is FQNEAQ (reference sequence). CDR3 loop: CASRLAGATPGSCFF.

The V gene is TRBV20-1, the J gene TRBJ1-4; TCRdb's D gene call, TRBD1, goes unchecked for lack of DNA. Germline values: CDR1 DFQATT, CDR2 SNEGSKA (reference sequence). The CDR3 length is 16 residues. The CDR3 is CSAEGPGYRTNEKLFF.

This sequence joins TRBV6-1 and TRBJ1-6; the D call from TCRdb, TRBD1, cannot be confirmed without DNA. The CDR3 is 16 amino acids. Germline CDR1 MNHNS, CDR2 SASEGT. The CDR3 sequence is CATRGLRTGQDSPLHF.